This T cell receptor (beta chain) was captured in a study of T-cell reconstitution after alpha-beta-depleted transplantation in children. Unique molecular identifiers were built into the TCRbeta library. Via MiXCR, TCRdb re-called the PCR reads, giving one row per CDR3 protein. The sample has just over 950,000 distinct CDR3 sequences; about 30% are singletons. The study's findings and limits: Newly generated T cells supplied most T-cell counts and diversity one year post-transplant. In patients about two months after transplant, alpha-beta T cells reportedly arose from several hundred expanded graft clones. TCRbeta diversity was high at day 60 in some patients (a result of surviving recipient T cells and thymic progenitors).

CDR1 MGHDK and CDR2 SYGVNS come from the germline V gene. Trimming took off 5 bases at V and 4 bases at J, with 14 bases between the two ends. The CDR3 has 14 amino acids. This clonotype was observed a handful of times. As yet, its antigen is unknown. The V gene is TRBV25-1, the J gene TRBJ2-5; possibly TRBD1 for D (6 bases). The sample here was PBMCs, mostly from graft donor cells, taken 360 days after TCRalphabeta/CD19-depleted stem cell transplant. The TCR comes from a boy in the first two years of life who had a stem cell transplant for SCID, so the T cells may come from the graft donor. CDR3 region: CASSPNRVRETQYF. In DNA form, the CDR3 reads TGTGCCAGCAGTCCCAACAGGGTTCGAGAGACCCAGTACTTC.